A selection of T cell receptor beta chains follows, all from one sample in a study of T cells in localized non-small cell lung cancer. The table came from immunoSEQ multiplex PCR; TCRdb's copy has only in-frame clones and leaves some out. In the table there are 2,600 or so clones, 25% to 40% of which are singletons. The starting material was lung tumor tissue, obtained before any cancer treatment. Receptors were obtained from a female donor older than 55 with stage II lung adenocarcinoma. Each CDR3 is given with its conserved first and last residue. D genes are given only for firm matches. Clone size appears in some rows only: once, few, many, or a class for an expanded clone.

cdr3_length	clone_size	j_call	d_call	v_call	cdr3_aa	cdr3_nt
12	-	TRBJ2-5	-	TRBV19	CASRRGAETQYF	TGTGCCAGTAGGCGCGGGGCGGAGACCCAGTACTTC
17	few	TRBJ2-1	-	TRBV6-8	CASSYSEQGRDNNEQFF	TGTGCCAGCAGTTACTCCGAACAGGGCCGGGATAACAATGAGCAGTTCTTC
14	-	TRBJ2-3	-	TRBV29-1	CSVSRDPRGDTQYF	TGCAGCGTTTCCCGGGACCCCAGGGGAGATACGCAGTATTTT
12	-	TRBJ1-1	-	TRBV12-5	CASGLVRTEAFF	TGTGCTAGTGGTTTGGTACGGACTGAAGCTTTCTTT
16	-	TRBJ1-4	TRBD1	TRBV6-7	CASSEMAGQANEKLFF	TGTGCCAGCAGTGAAATGGCGGGACAGGCTAATGAAAAACTGTTTTTT
12	-	TRBJ1-1	-	TRBV28	CASSLGRSEAFF	TGTGCCAGCAGTTTGGGGAGGAGTGAAGCTTTCTTT
16	once	TRBJ1-4	-	TRBV15	CATSKGDGRANEKLFF	TGTGCCACCAGCAAGGGGGACGGGCGGGCTAATGAAAAACTGTTTTTT
15	few	TRBJ2-5	TRBD1	TRBV5-1	CASKGTGGLQETQYF	TGCGCCAGCAAGGGGACAGGGGGCCTCCAAGAGACCCAGTACTTC
15	-	TRBJ2-2	-	TRBV19	CASRGSSANTGELFF	TGTGCCTCTAGAGGGTCAAGCGCGAACACCGGGGAGCTGTTTTTT
15	once	TRBJ2-1	-	TRBV1	CTSSQDRGGENEQFF	TGCACCAGCAGCCAAGACAGAGGGGGAGAGAATGAGCAGTTCTTC
14	large	TRBJ2-6	-	TRBV6-8	CASSDISGANVLTF	TGTGCCAGCAGTGACATCTCTGGGGCCAACGTCCTGACTTTC
13	few	TRBJ2-7	TRBD1	TRBV7-2	CASSLRGRAEQYF	TGTGCCAGCAGCTTAAGGGGGCGAGCCGAGCAGTACTTC
16	-	TRBJ2-5	TRBD2	TRBV11-3	CASSLGATGGLETQYF	TGTGCCAGCAGCCTCGGGGCTACGGGGGGGCTTGAGACCCAGTACTTC
12	-	TRBJ2-2	-	TRBV29-1	CSVEAGRRELFF	TGCAGCGTTGAGGCGGGGAGACGGGAGCTGTTTTTT
15	few	TRBJ1-1	-	TRBV7-1	CASSFRASRTTEAFF	TGTGCCAGCAGCTTCCGGGCCTCGAGGACCACTGAAGCTTTCTTT
15	-	TRBJ1-1	-	TRBV5-1	CASSLGQGGFAEAFF	TGCGCCAGCAGCTTGGGGCAGGGAGGGTTCGCTGAAGCTTTCTTT
12	-	TRBJ2-1	-	TRBV6-8	CAISGYYNEQFF	TGTGCCATCAGTGGATATTACAATGAGCAGTTCTTC
14	-	TRBJ2-7	-	TRBV6-8	CASSSQQGTYEQYF	TGTGCCAGCAGCTCTCAACAGGGAACCTACGAGCAGTACTTC
16	few	TRBJ2-7	TRBD2	TRBV11-3	CASSLGTSGSYYEQYF	TGTGCCAGCAGCCTCGGGACTAGCGGGAGTTACTACGAGCAGTACTTC
15	-	TRBJ1-2	-	TRBV18	CASSPTADRVGGYTF	TGTGCCAGCTCACCTACTGCGGACAGAGTGGGTGGCTACACCTTC
14	many	TRBJ2-7	-	TRBV11-3	CASSLQTVSGEQYF	TGTGCCAGCAGCTTGCAAACCGTGTCGGGGGAGCAGTACTTC
14	-	TRBJ1-1	-	TRBV9	CASSVGQTNTEAFF	TGTGCCAGCAGCGTGGGGCAGACAAACACTGAAGCTTTCTTT
13	few	TRBJ2-7	-	TRBV30	CAWSERDSYEQYF	TGTGCCTGGAGTGAAAGGGACTCCTACGAGCAGTACTTC
15	-	TRBJ1-2	TRBD1	TRBV18	CASSPRQGEHYGYTF	TGTGCCAGCTCACCACGACAGGGAGAACATTATGGCTACACCTTC
14	-	TRBJ1-3	-	TRBV11-3	CASSFNVGENTIYF	TGTGCCAGCAGCTTCAATGTAGGGGAGAACACCATATATTTT
19	-	TRBJ2-1	TRBD2	TRBV14	CASSPLSGRAEGRYNEQFF	TGTGCCAGCAGCCCTCTAAGCGGGAGGGCCGAGGGGAGGTACAATGAGCAGTTCTTC
14	-	TRBJ1-6	-	TRBV14	CASSSISYNSPLHF	TGTGCCAGCAGCAGCATTAGTTATAATTCACCCCTCCACTTT
17	-	TRBJ1-2	-	TRBV23-1	CASSQFSAPRPNYGYTF	TGCGCCAGCAGTCAATTTTCGGCACCACGACCTAACTATGGCTACACCTTC
14	few	TRBJ1-1	-	TRBV10-3	CAISEPTGFTEAFF	TGTGCCATCAGTGAGCCAACAGGGTTCACTGAAGCTTTCTTT
13	few	TRBJ2-7	TRBD2	TRBV10-3	CASAGGAGYEQYF	TGTGCCAGCGCGGGGGGAGCCGGCTACGAGCAGTACTTC
15	-	TRBJ2-2	-	TRBV11-3	CASSPNRANTGELFF	TGTGCCAGCAGCCCGAACAGGGCGAACACCGGGGAGCTGTTTTTT
15	-	TRBJ1-5	-	TRBV6-8	CASSFGGDSSQPQHF	TGTGCCAGCAGTTTCGGAGGGGATTCGTCCCAGCCCCAGCATTTT
14	-	TRBJ2-1	TRBD2	TRBV6-8	CASRAFGLANEQFF	TGTGCCAGCAGGGCCTTCGGACTAGCCAATGAGCAGTTCTTC
16	-	TRBJ1-2	-	TRBV15	CATSRDMGEDRYGYTF	TGTGCCACCAGCAGAGATATGGGGGAGGATCGCTATGGCTACACCTTC
15	few	TRBJ2-1	TRBD2	TRBV7-6	CASSLRLAGGNEQFF	TGTGCCAGCAGCCTTCGCCTAGCGGGGGGCAATGAGCAGTTCTTC
13	-	TRBJ2-1	-	TRBV29-1	CSLWSGENNEQFF	TGCAGCCTCTGGAGTGGGGAAAACAATGAGCAGTTCTTC
12	-	TRBJ1-2	TRBD1	TRBV25-1	CAGQGQGGGYTF	TGTGCCGGACAGGGACAGGGAGGTGGCTACACCTTC
16	medium-sized	TRBJ1-5	TRBD1	TRBV11-3	CASSLKGTGGNQPQHF	TGTGCCAGCAGCTTAAAGGGGACAGGGGGCAACCAGCCCCAGCATTTT
15	few	TRBJ1-3	-	TRBV19	CASSIRSARGNTIYF	TGTGCCAGTAGTATAAGGTCGGCGAGGGGAAACACCATATATTTT
17	-	TRBJ2-4	TRBD2	TRBV6-8	CASRGWGLAGGENIQYF	TGTGCCAGCCGTGGGTGGGGACTAGCGGGAGGAGAAAACATTCAGTACTTC
13	few	TRBJ1-1	TRBD1	TRBV18	CASFTTGDTEAFF	TGTGCCAGCTTCACCACAGGGGACACTGAAGCTTTCTTT
14	few	TRBJ2-5	-	TRBV11-3	CASSSQVFQETQYF	TGTGCCAGCAGCTCACAGGTTTTCCAAGAGACCCAGTACTTC
14	few	TRBJ1-1	-	TRBV14	CASSQDPGSTEAFF	TGTGCCAGCAGCCAAGATCCGGGGAGTACTGAAGCTTTCTTT
15	once	TRBJ2-2	TRBD2	TRBV10-2	CASSLGLARTGELFF	TGCGCCAGCAGTTTGGGACTAGCTCGGACCGGGGAGCTGTTTTTT
14	once	TRBJ2-1	TRBD2	TRBV14	CASSHGRNYNEQFF	TGTGCCAGCAGCCACGGGAGGAACTACAATGAGCAGTTCTTC
15	-	TRBJ2-5	TRBD2	TRBV9	CASSPLAGVEETQYF	TGTGCCAGCAGCCCCTTGGCGGGAGTGGAGGAGACCCAGTACTTC
13	few	TRBJ1-1	-	TRBV9	CASSQSGVTEAFF	TGTGCCAGCAGTCAGTCCGGGGTCACTGAAGCTTTCTTT